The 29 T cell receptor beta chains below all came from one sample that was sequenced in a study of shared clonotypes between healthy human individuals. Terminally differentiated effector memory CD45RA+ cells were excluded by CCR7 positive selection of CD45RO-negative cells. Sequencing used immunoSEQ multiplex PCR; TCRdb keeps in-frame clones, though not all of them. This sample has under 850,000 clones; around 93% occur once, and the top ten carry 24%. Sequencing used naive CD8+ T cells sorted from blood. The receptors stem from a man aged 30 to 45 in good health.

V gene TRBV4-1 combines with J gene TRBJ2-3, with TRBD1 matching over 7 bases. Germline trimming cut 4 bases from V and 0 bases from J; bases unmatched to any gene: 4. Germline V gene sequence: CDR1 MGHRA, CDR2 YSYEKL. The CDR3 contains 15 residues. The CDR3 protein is CASSPEGGSTDTQYF. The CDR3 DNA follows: TGCGCCAGCAGCCCAGAAGGGGGCAGCACAGATACGCAGTATTTT.

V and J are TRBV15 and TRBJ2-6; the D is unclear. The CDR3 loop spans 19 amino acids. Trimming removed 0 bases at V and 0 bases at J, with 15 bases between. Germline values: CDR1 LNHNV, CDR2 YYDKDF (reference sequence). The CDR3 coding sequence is TGTGCCACCAGCAGAGAGACTGAAACGTTTCTCTCTGGGGCCAACGTCCTGACTTTC. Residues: CATSRETETFLSGANVLTF.

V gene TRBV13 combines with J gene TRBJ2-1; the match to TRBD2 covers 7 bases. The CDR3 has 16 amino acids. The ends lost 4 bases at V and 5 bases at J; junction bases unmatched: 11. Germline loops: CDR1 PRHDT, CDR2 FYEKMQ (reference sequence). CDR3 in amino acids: CASSSLAESGDNEQFF. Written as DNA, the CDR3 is TGTGCCAGCAGCTCCCTAGCGGAGAGTGGGGACAATGAGCAGTTCTTC.

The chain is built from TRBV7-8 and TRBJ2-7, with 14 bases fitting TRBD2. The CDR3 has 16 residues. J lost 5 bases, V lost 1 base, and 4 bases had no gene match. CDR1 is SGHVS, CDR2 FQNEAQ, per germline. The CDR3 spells CASSLGAGLAGDEQYF. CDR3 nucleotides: TGTGCCAGCAGCTTAGGCGCGGGACTAGCGGGAGACGAGCAGTACTTC.

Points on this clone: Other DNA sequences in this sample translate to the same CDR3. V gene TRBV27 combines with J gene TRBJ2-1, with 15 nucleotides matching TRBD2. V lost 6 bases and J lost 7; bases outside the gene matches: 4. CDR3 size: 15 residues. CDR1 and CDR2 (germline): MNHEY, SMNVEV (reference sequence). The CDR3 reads CASSSGTSGRNEQFF. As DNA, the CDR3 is TGTGCCAGCAGCTCCGGGACTAGCGGGAGGAATGAGCAGTTCTTC.

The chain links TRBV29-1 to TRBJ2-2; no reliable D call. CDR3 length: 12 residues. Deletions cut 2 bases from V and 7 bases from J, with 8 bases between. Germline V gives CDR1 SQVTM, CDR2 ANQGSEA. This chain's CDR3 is CSVEWGFGELFF. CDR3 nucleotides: TGCAGCGTTGAATGGGGATTCGGGGAGCTGTTTTTT.

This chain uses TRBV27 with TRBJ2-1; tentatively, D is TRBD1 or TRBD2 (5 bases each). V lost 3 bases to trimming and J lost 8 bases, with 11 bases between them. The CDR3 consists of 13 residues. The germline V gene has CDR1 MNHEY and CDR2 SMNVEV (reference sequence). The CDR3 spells CASSLALGDEQFF. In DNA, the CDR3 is TGTGCCAGCAGTTTGGCGCTGGGGGATGAGCAGTTCTTC.

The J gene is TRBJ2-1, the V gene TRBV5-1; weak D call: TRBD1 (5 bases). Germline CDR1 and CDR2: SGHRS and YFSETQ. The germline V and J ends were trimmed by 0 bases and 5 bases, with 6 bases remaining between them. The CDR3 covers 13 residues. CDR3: CASSLAGHNEQFF. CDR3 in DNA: TGCGCCAGCAGCTTGGCAGGGCACAATGAGCAGTTCTTC.

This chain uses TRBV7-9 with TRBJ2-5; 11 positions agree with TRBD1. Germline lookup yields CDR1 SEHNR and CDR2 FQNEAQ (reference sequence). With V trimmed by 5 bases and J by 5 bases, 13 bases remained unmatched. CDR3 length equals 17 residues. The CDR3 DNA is TGTGCCAGCAGCACCGGACAGGGGGCGGCTGTGGGGGAGACCCAGTACTTC. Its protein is CASSTGQGAAVGETQYF.

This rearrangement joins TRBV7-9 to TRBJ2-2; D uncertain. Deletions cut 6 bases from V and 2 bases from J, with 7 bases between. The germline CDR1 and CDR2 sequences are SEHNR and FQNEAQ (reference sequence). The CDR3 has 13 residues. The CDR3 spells CASRPENTGELFF. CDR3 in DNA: TGTGCCAGCAGACCGGAAAACACCGGGGAGCTGTTTTTT.

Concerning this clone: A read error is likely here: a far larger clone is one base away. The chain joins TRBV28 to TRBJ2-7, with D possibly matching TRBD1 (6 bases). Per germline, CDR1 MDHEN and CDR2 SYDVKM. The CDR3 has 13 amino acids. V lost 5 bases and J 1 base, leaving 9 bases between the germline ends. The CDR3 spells CASSAGTSYEQYF. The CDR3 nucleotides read TGTGCCAGCAGTGCCGGGACATCCTACGAGCAGTACTTC.

The DNA for the CDR3 is TGCAGCGTTGAGGTGGGGACAGGGTCCTACGAGCAGTACTTC. As protein: CSVEVGTGSYEQYF. This chain links TRBV29-1 with TRBJ2-7, with 9 positions matching TRBD1. Germline CDR1 and CDR2: SQVTM and ANQGSEA. V lost 3 bases to trimming and J lost 1 base; unmatched junction nucleotides: 4. CDR3 size: 14 residues.

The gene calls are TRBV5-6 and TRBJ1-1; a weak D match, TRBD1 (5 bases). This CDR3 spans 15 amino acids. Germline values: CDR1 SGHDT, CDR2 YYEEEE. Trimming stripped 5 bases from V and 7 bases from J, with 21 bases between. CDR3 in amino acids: CASRTGTSAGDEAFF. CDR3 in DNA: TGTGCCAGCAGGACCGGGACGTCAGCGGGGGATGAAGCTTTCTTT.

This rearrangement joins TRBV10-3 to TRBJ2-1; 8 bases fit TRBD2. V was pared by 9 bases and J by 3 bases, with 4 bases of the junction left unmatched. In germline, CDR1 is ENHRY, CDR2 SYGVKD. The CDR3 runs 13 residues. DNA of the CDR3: TGTGCCATACTAGCGGACAACTACAATGAGCAGTTCTTC. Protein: CAILADNYNEQFF.

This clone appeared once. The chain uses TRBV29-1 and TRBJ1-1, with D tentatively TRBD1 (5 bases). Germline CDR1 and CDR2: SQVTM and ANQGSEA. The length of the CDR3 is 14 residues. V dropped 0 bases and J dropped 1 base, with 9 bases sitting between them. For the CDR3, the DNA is TGCAGCGTTGAAGAAAAAGGGACGAACACTGAAGCTTTCTTT. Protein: CSVEEKGTNTEAFF.

DNA for the CDR3: TGTGCCACCAGCAGAGATATGAGCTACGAGCAGTACTTC. Translated: CATSRDMSYEQYF. The chain joins TRBV15 to TRBJ2-7; no clear D gene. Trimming cost V 0 bases and J 3 bases, with 6 bases left between them. This CDR3 contains 13 residues. Per germline, CDR1 LNHNV and CDR2 YYDKDF (reference sequence).

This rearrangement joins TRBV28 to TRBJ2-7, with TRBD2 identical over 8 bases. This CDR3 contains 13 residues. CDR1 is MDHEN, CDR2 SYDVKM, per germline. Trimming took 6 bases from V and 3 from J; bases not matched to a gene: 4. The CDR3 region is CASRAGAIYEQYF. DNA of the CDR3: TGTGCCAGCAGAGCGGGAGCAATCTACGAGCAGTACTTC.

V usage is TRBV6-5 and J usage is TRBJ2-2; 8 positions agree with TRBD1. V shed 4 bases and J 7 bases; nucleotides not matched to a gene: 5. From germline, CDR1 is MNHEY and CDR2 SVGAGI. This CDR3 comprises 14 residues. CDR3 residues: CASSSPGGRGELFF. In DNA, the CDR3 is TGTGCCAGCAGTTCCCCAGGGGGCCGCGGGGAGCTGTTTTTT.

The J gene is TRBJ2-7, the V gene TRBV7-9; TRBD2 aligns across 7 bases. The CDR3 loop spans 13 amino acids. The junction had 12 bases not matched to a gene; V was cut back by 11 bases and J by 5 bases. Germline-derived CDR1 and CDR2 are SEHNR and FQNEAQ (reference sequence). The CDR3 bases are TGTGCCGGTGGACTAGAGGGGTACCACGAGCAGTACTTC. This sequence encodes CAGGLEGYHEQYF.

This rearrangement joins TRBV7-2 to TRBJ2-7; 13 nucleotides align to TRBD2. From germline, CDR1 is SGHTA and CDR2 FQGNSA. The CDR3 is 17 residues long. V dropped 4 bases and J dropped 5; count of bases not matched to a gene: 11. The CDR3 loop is CASSWGLAGPLFNEQYF. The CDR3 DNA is TGTGCCAGCAGCTGGGGACTAGCGGGACCCCTTTTCAACGAGCAGTACTTC. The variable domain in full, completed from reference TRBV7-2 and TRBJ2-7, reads GAGVSQSPSNKVTEKGKDVELRCDPISGHTALYWYRQSLGQGLEFLIYFQGNSAPDKSGLPSDRFSAERTGGSVSTLTIQRTQQEDSAVYLCASSWGLAGPLFNEQYFGPGTRLTVT.

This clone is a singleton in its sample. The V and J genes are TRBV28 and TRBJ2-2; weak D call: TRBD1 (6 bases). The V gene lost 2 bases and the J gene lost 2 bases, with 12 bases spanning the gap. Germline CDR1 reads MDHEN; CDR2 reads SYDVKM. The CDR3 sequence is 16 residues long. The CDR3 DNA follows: TGTGCCAGCAGTTTACCACAGGGAATTAACACCGGGGAGCTGTTTTTT. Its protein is CASSLPQGINTGELFF.

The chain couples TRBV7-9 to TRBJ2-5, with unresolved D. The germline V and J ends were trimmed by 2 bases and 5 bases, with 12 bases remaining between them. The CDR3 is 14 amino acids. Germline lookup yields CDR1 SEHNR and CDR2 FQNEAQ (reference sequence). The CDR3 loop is CASSLSLGRETQYF. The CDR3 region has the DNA TGTGCCAGCAGCTTAAGTCTGGGTAGGGAGACCCAGTACTTC. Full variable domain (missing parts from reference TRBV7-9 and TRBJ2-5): DTGVSQNPRHKITKRGQNVTFRCDPISEHNRLYWYRQTLGQGPEFLTYFQNEAQLEKSRLLSDRFSAERPKGSFSTLEIQRTEQGDSAMYLCASSLSLGRETQYFGPGTRLLVL.

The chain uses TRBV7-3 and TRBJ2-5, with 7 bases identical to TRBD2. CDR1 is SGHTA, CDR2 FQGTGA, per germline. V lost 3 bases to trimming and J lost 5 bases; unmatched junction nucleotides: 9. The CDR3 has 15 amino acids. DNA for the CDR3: TGTGCCAGCAGCTTGGAAGCGGGAACGTGGGAGACCCAGTACTTC. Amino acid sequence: CASSLEAGTWETQYF.

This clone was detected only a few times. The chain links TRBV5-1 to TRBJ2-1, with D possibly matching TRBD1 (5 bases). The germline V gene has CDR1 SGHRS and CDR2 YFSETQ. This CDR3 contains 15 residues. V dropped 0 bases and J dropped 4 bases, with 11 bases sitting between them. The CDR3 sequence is CASSLVETEYNEQFF. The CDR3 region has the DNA TGCGCCAGCAGCTTGGTAGAGACAGAGTACAATGAGCAGTTCTTC. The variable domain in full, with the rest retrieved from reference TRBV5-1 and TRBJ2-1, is KAGVTQTPRYLIKTRGQQVTLSCSPISGHRSVSWYQQTPGQGLQFLFEYFSETQRNKGNFPGRFSGRQFSNSRSEMNVSTLELGDSALYLCASSLVETEYNEQFFGPGTRLTVL.

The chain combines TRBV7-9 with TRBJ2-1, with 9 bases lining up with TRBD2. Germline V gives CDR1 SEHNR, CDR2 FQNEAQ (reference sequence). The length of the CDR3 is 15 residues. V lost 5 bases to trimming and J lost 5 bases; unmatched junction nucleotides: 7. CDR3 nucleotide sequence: TGTGCCAGCAGCGAGACTAGCGGAGGGAACAATGAGCAGTTCTTC. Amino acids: CASSETSGGNNEQFF.

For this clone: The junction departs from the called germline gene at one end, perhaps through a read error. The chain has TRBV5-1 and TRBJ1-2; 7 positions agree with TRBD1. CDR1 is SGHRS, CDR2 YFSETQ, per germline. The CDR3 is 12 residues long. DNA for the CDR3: TGCGCCAGCAGCTTGGAACAGGGGCTCCCTTCGTTC. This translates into CASSLEQGLPSF.

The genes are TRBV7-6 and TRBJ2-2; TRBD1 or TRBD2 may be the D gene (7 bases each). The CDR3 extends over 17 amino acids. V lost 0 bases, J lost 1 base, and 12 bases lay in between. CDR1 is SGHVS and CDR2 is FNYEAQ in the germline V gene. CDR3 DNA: TGTGCCAGCAGCTTAGCGGGGGGGACAGAGAACACCGGGGAGCTGTTTTTT. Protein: CASSLAGGTENTGELFF.

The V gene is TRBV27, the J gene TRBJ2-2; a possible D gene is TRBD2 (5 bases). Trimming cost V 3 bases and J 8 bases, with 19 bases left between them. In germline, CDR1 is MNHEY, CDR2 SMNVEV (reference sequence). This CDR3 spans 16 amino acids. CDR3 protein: CASSFLSVGEPGELFF. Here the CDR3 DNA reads TGTGCCAGCAGTTTTCTTTCAGTGGGAGAGCCTGGGGAGCTGTTTTTT.

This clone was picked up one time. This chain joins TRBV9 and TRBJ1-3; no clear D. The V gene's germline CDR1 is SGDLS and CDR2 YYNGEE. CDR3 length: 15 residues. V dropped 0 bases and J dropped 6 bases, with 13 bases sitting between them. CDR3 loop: CASSVEGAGVNTIYF. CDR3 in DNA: TGTGCCAGCAGCGTAGAGGGAGCCGGGGTAAACACCATATATTTT.